This T cell receptor (beta chain) stems from a study of shared clonotypes between healthy human individuals (dated by TCRdb to the early 2020s). A note on the overall study: Three men and a couple of women, aged 18 to 49 years, made up the cohort. Per donor, three plates each were used for CD4 naive and CD4 memory, two for CD8 naive, and one for CD8 memory. To estimate repertoire size and how much clonotypes are shared between individuals, the study performed deep sequencing of blood TCR repertoires from 4 to 6 healthy adults. To increase sequencing depth and limit assay-specific biases, different laboratories used diverse techniques to prepare libraries and sequence TCR repertoires. Between about 0.8 and 9 billion PBMCs per donor were obtained by leukapheresis. Study-wide conclusions, independent of this receptor: Sharing across several donors was observed for 5% to 6.5% of naive CD4, 3.5% of naive CD8, 2% to 2.5% of memory CD4, and roughly 0.43% of memory CD8 clonotypes. Clonotypes shared by all four sorted-subset donors showed higher generation probabilities than non-shared clonotypes. Naive subsets generally had larger estimated clonotype richness than memory subsets. Incomplete sequencing was indicated by rarefaction of sorted-subset datasets, despite the large sequencing depth. Sampling was restricted to blood, and TCR repertoires in tissues likely differ from the TCR repertoires found in blood. Because the study included a small number of donors, the genetic and exposure-history diversity represented was limited. Pairwise subsampling indicated that sequencing depth was expected to affect the degree of clonotype sharing among donors.

Using the deep immunoSEQ assay, TCR CDR3 regions were amplified from genomic DNA by multiplex PCR. Extracted genomic DNA from each cell subset was distributed evenly across all wells of several immunoSEQ 96-well plates, and each plate was treated as a replicate. For sorted subsets, approximately 190 ng genomic DNA, equal to approximately 30,000 T cell genomes, was loaded into each replicate PCR. The purified libraries were quantified using a Qubit 3.0 fluorometer, sized with a Bioanalyzer 2100, and then quantified again using the KAPA Library Quantification kit. A separate single-read 150-cycle Illumina NextSeq 550 flow cell was used to sequence each immunoSEQ 96-well plate. Under the source paper's analysis protocol: Because only junctional sequences without quality scores were contained in the immunoSEQ output, filtering matching that applied to full-length reads could not be performed. To assign V/J genes and CDR3, sequences were annotated using PyIR, a Python wrapper for IgBLAST v1.9, with IMGT germline references. Reads with weak V/J assignments (E-value above 1e-6), missing CDR3, stop codons, out-of-frame junctions, or ambiguous translated residues were removed. V3J clonotypes were defined by identical inferred V gene, J gene, and CDR3 amino acid sequence. Percentage overlap between repertoires was computed as shared unique clonotypes divided by the size of the smaller repertoire. Richness of each repertoire was evaluated using RTK rarefaction, the Chao1 estimator, and Recon v2.1 estimates of unobserved clonotypes. For all TCRbeta clonotypes obtained by the gDNA method from several donors, generation probabilities were computed with OLGA. TCRdb retrieved this table from immuneACCESS and kept in-frame rearrangements only. Not all clones are present; in checked studies, unresolved V genes account for under half, and no reason is known for the remainder. The V and J calls and clone size come from that table; D and trimming were worked out from the DNA. The sample includes roughly 1,800,000 clones, with approximately 95% observed a single time. The biggest ten clones account for more than 0.9% of the sample.

CD8 naive samples were CD45RO-negative cells positively selected for CCR7, giving a CD45RA+CCR7+ population that excluded TemRA cells. Donors were healthy HIV-negative adults with no recently reported acute infections or vaccinations. Every donor was a Caucasian adult living in Nashville, Tennessee, USA. Blood was collected by leukapheresis, and PBMCs were isolated by Ficoll-Histopaque density gradient centrifugation and then cryopreserved in liquid nitrogen vapor phase. Purity and quantity of every magnetically sorted T cell population were checked by analytical flow cytometry. Each sorted fraction had its genomic DNA isolated and then quantified by UV absorbance on a Nanodrop 2000c. Concerning this clone itself: The antigen this receptor binds is unknown. No base-level quality is on record; no much larger clone is a single base apart. The same CDR3 can be traced to other DNA sequences in this sample.

After removal of 2 bases from V and 4 bases from J, the junction retains 6 bases not matched to a gene. From the germline V gene (reference sequence), CDR1 is GTSNPN and CDR2 is SVGIG. The CDR3 has 14 amino acids, counting the end cysteine and phenylalanine. The sequence is cut down to CDR3 DNA, 42 bases in frame from base 1. Sequencing was carried out using naive CD8+ T cells sorted from blood. The intended sense of this specimen's cell subset or site label: CD45RA+CCR7+. The source is a man aged 18 to 30 in good health. The rearrangement combines TRBV30 with TRBJ2-7; TRBD1 agrees with 9 junctional bases. The sequenced DNA is TGTGCCTGGAGTTTCGGACAGGGGTCGTACGAGCAGTACTTC. Translated, this is CAWSFGQGSYEQYF.